This T cell receptor beta chain was profiled in a study of blood T cells in healthy people across ages. V lost 0 bases, J lost 0 bases, and 6 bases stayed unmatched. Germline V gene lookup returns CDR1 LGHDT and CDR2 YNNKEL (reference sequence). CDR3 size: 17 residues. PBMCs were isolated at a quantity of at least 6 million per sample. This clonotype was picked up a small number of times. With a J-beta primer mix and a sample-barcoded 5' primer, a second PCR ran roughly 6 to 12 cycles. Using its own MiXCR run on the 5' RACE reads, TCRdb lists one record per CDR3 protein. Of approximately 780,000 distinct CDR3 sequences in the sample, roughly 26% were seen once. The same data also contributed to another study, on T cells of mothers and their children. That paper states: Thymic selection molds TCR recombination products alike in related and unrelated pairs.

The receptor comes from a boy aged 5 to 17 in good health. J is TRBJ2-5 and V is TRBV3-1; 8 nucleotides match TRBD2. Input material: blood. As DNA, the CDR3 is TGTGCCAGCAGCCAAGAGAGCCGAGCGGGGGACCAAGAGACCCAGTACTTC. This sequence encodes CASSQESRAGDQETQYF.